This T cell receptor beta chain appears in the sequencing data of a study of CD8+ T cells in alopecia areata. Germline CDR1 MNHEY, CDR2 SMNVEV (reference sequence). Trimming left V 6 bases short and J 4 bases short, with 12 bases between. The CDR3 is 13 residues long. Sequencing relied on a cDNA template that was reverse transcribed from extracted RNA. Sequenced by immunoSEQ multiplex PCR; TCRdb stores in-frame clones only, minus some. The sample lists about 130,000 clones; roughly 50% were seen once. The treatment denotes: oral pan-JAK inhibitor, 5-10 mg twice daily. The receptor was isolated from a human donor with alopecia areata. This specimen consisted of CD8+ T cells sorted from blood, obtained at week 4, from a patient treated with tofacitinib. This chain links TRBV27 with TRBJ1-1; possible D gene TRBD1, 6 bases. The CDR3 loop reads CASSVTGSTEAFF. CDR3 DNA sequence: TGTGCCAGCAGCGTTACAGGGAGCACTGAAGCTTTCTTT.